This T cell receptor beta chain stems from a study of molecular identifiers for immune sequencing clone quantification. Across the study: Replicates partitioned RNA from approximately 20,000 or 100,000 naive CD8 cells into five parts, sequencing four. Study observations and caveats: Underestimated sizes of highly expanded clones could result from identical TCR molecules that share a barcode.

When naive CD8 T cells were sorted, they were gated as CD8+CD4-CCR7+CD45RA+. CDR1 and CDR2 from the germline V gene are SGHRS and YFSETQ. With 4 bases removed from V and 0 bases from J, the gap between germline ends came to 13 bases. CDR3 length: 15 residues. As previously described, bulk TCR libraries were made using listed TCR primers. TCRdb called the PCR reads again in MiXCR, with one record for every CDR3 protein. The sample carries roughly 630,000 distinct CDR3 sequences, about 25% recorded once. This clonotype was detected many times. The antigen is undetermined. The TCR was taken from a human donor in good health. Some libraries in this study had Jurkat cell RNA spiked in. This rearrangement joins TRBV5-1 to TRBJ1-1; the D is unclear. The sample taken for sequencing was naive CD8+ T cells from blood, with Jurkat cell RNA spiked in. Subset in this sample: FACS-sorted CD8+CD4-CCR7+CD45RA+ naive T cells. Here the CDR3 DNA reads TGCGCCAGCAGCATGACCGCTCCGTTGAACACTGAAGCTTTCTTT. It encodes CASSMTAPLNTEAFF.